This T cell receptor (beta chain) was documented in a study of blood T cell repertoires in COVID-19. Overall study context: Samples of COVID-19 (acute and convalescent) were obtained from the United States, Italy and Spain. T cells, B-cell-depleted T cells, or PBMCs provided the cDNA or gDNA that served as material.

A note on this clone: The same CDR3 is also encoded by other DNA sequences in this sample.

In the original analysis: Amplification of reference gene primers provided the estimated nucleated cell counts. Produced via immunoSEQ multiplex PCR; TCRdb's table is partial and in-frame only. V and J calls and clone size come straight from that table; D and trimming were deduced from the DNA. The sample holds 300,000 to 400,000 clones; roughly 89% are singletons and the top ten take 2.5% to 4%. The germline V gene has CDR1 MNHEY and CDR2 SVGEGT. The CDR3 is made up of 12 amino acids. V trimming: 5 bases; J trimming: 4 bases; junction bases outside the gene matches: 1. The sequencing sample was made of peripheral blood. The gene calls are TRBV6-2 or TRBV6-3 and TRBJ2-7; 8 bases map to TRBD1. This sequence originates from a young woman who had recovered from COVID-19. The CDR3: CASSRTGYEQYV. The CDR3 region has the DNA TGTGCCAGCAGTAGGACAGGGTACGAGCAGTACGTC.